This TCR beta chain was sequenced during a study of CD8+ T cells in alopecia areata. Described treatment: oral pan-JAK inhibitor, 5-10 mg twice daily. With V trimmed by 6 bases and J by 8 bases, 6 bases remained unmatched. This CDR3 has 12 amino acids. The germline V gene encodes CDR1 WSHSY and CDR2 SAAADI. cDNA serving as the sequencing template came from extracted, reverse transcribed RNA. Libraries were prepared by immunoSEQ multiplex PCR; TCRdb keeps only in-frame clonotypes and omits some of them. The sample includes 110,000 or so clones, 56% of them seen just once. This sequence joins TRBV10-2 and TRBJ1-2; 7 bases align to TRBD1. This TCR was recovered from a human donor with alopecia areata. Sequences were derived from CD4+ T cells sorted from blood, sampled at week 24, from a patient treated with tofacitinib. CDR3 coding DNA: TGCGCCAGCAGCCCGGGACAGAGCGGCTACACCTTC. Amino acid sequence: CASSPGQSGYTF.